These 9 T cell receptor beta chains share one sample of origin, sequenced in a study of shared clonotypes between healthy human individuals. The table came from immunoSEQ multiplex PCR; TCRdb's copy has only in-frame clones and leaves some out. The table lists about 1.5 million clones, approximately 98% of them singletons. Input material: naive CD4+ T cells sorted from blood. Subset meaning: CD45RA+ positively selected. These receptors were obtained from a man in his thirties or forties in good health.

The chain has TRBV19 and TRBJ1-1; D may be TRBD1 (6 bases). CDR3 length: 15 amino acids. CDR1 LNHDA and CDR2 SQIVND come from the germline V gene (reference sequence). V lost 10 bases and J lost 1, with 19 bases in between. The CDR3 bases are TGTGCCACCTTCGGACAGCCGACAGCGAACACTGAAGCTTTCTTT. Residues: CATFGQPTANTEAFF.

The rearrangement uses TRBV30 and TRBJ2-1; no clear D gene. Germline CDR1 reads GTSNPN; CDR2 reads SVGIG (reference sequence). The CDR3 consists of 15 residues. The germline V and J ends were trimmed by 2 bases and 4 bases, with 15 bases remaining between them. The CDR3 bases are TGTGCCTGGAGTCCTTACGGAGCCCGGTACAATGAGCAGTTCTTC. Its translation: CAWSPYGARYNEQFF.

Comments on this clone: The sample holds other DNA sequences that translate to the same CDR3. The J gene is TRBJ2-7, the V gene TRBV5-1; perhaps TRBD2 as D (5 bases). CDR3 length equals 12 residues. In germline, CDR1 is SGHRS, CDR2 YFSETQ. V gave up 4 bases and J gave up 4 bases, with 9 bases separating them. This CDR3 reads CASSLDLYEQYF. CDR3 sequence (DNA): TGCGCCAGCAGCCTGGACTTGTACGAGCAGTACTTC. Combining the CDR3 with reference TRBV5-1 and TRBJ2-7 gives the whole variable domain KAGVTQTPRYLIKTRGQQVTLSCSPISGHRSVSWYQQTPGQGLQFLFEYFSETQRNKGNFPGRFSGRQFSNSRSEMNVSTLELGDSALYLCASSLDLYEQYFGPGTRLTVT.

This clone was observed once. The CDR3 is CAIPGEGRLFTDTQYF. CDR3 sequence (DNA): TGTGCCATCCCGGGAGAGGGCAGATTGTTCACAGATACGCAGTATTTT. The J gene is TRBJ2-3, the V gene TRBV7-9, with D perhaps TRBD2 (6 bases). Per germline, CDR1 SEHNR and CDR2 FQNEAQ (reference sequence). This CDR3 has 16 amino acids. V dropped 10 bases and J dropped 2 bases, with 22 bases sitting between them.

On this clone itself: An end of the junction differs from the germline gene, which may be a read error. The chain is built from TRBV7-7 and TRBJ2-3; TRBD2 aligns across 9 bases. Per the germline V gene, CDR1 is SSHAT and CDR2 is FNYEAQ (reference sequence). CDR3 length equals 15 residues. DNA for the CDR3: TGTGCTAGCAGTCCAGGACTAGCGAGCACAGATACGCAGTATTTT. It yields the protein CASSPGLASTDTQYF.

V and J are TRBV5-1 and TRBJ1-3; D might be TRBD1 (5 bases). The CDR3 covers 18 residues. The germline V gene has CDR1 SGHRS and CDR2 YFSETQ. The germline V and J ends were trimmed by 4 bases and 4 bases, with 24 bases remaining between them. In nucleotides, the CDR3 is TGCGCCAGCAGCCCTCTTTTGCGACGGGGCTCGCAAGGAAACACCATATATTTT. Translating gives CASSPLLRRGSQGNTIYF.

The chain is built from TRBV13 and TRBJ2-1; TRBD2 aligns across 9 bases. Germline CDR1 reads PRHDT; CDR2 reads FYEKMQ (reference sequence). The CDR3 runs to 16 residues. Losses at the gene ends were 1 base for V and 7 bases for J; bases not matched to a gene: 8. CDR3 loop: CASSLEGSGSRNEQFF. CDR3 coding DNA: TGTGCCAGCAGCTTAGAAGGTAGCGGGAGTCGTAATGAGCAGTTCTTC.

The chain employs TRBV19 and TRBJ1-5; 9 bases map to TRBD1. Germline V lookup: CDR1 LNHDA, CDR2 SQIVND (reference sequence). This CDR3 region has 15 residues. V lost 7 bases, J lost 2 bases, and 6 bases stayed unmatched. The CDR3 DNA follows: TGTGCCAGTACGGACAGGGGATTCGGCAATCAGCCCCAGCATTTT. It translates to CASTDRGFGNQPQHF.

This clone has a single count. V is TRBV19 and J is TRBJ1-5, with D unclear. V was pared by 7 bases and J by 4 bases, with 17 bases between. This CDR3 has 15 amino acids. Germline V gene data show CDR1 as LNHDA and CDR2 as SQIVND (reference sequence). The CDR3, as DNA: TGTGCCAGTACGTCCGGCGTCGGAATAAATCAGCCCCAGCATTTT. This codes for CASTSGVGINQPQHF.